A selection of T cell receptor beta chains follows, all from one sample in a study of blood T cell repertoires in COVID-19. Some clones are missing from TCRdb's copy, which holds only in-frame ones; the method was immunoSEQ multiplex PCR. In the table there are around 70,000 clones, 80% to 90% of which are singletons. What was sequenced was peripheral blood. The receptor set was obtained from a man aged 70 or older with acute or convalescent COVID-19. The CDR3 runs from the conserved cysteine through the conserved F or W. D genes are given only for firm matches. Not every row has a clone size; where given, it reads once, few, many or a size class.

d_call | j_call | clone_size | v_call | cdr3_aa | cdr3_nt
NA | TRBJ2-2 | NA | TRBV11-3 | CASSLDQQSGELFF | TGTGCCAGCAGCTTAGATCAACAGTCCGGGGAGCTGTTTTTT
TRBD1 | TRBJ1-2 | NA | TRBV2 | CASTLQGNYGYTF | TGTGCCAGCACTCTACAGGGGAACTATGGCTACACCTTC
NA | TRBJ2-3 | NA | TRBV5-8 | CASSLGDSRYTQYF | TGTGCCAGCAGCTTGGGGGACTCCCGTTATACGCAGTATTTT
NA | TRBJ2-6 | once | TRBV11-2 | CASSLGGANVLTF | TGTGCCAGCAGCCTTGGCGGGGCCAACGTCCTGACTTTC
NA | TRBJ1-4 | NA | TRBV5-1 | CASSPGPREKLFF | TGCGCCAGCAGCCCCGGCCCTAGGGAAAAACTGTTTTTT
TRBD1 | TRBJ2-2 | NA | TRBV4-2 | CASSTRTGGDDGELFF | TGTGCCAGCAGCACCCGGACAGGGGGCGATGACGGGGAGCTGTTTTTT
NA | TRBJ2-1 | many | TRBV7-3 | CASSLAGHHNEQFF | TGTGCCAGCAGCTTAGCGGGCCACCACAATGAGCAGTTCTTC
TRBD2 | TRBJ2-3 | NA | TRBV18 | CASSPGTSQRTDTQYF | TGTGCCAGCTCACCGGGGACTAGCCAGAGGACAGATACGCAGTATTTT
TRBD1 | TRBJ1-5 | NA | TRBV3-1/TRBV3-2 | CASSLAGGGNQPQHF | TGTGCCAGCAGCCTTGCAGGGGGCGGCAATCAGCCCCAGCATTTT
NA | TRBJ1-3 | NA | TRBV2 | CASSELGLSSGNTIYF | TGTGCCAGCAGTGAACTTGGGCTTAGCTCTGGAAACACCATATATTTT
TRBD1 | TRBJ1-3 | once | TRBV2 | CASSEESQGAGNTIYF | TGTGCCAGCAGTGAAGAGTCGCAGGGGGCTGGAAACACCATATATTTT
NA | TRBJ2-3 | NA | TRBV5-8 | CASSLAGTDTQYF | TGTGCCAGCAGCTTGGCCGGCACAGATACGCAGTATTTT
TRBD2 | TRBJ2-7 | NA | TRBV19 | CASSAKPGTSDYF | TGTGCCAGTAGTGCCAAACCCGGGACTAGCGACTACTTC
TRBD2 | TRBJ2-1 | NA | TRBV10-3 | CAISESQAGGNNEQFF | TGTGCCATCAGTGAGTCGCAAGCGGGAGGGAACAATGAGCAGTTCTTC
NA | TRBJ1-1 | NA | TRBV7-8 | CASSLRGRRLGNTEAFF | TGTGCCAGCAGCTTAAGGGGTCGTAGGCTGGGGAACACTGAAGCTTTCTTT
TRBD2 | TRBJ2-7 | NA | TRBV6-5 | CASSPFREVSYEQYF | TGTGCCAGCAGTCCCTTCCGGGAGGTCTCCTACGAGCAGTACTTC
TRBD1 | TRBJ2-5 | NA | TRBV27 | CASSLVGQGVGYQETQYF | TGTGCCAGCAGTTTAGTGGGACAGGGGGTCGGGTACCAAGAGACCCAGTACTTC
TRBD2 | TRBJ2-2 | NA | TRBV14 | CASSPRTSTAGELFF | TGTGCCAGCAGCCCTCGGACTAGTACGGCCGGGGAGCTGTTTTTT
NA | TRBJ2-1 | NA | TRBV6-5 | CASRGTGLARYEQFF | TGTGCCAGCAGGGGGACGGGCCTAGCGAGGTATGAGCAGTTCTTC
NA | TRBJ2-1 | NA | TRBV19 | CASIPGGRGEQFF | TGTGCCAGTATTCCGGGGGGCAGGGGAGAGCAGTTCTTC
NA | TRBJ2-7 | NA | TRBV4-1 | CASSQLNFLPGDPYEQYF | TGCGCCAGCAGCCAATTAAACTTCCTTCCGGGGGACCCCTACGAGCAGTACTTC
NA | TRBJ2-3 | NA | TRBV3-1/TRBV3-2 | CASSPSSTDTQYF | TGTGCCAGCAGCCCCTCGAGCACAGATACGCAGTATTTT
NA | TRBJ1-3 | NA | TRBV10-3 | CAISFDTSGNTIYF | TGTGCCATCAGTTTCGACACCTCTGGAAACACCATATATTTT
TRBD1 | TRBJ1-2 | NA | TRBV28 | CASSPGGRNYGYTF | TGTGCCAGCAGCCCAGGGGGAAGGAACTATGGCTACACCTTC
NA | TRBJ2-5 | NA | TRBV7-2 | CASSIERQETQYF | TGTGCCAGCAGCATCGAACGGCAAGAGACCCAGTACTTC
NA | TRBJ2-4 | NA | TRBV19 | CASSIGGLRGIVAKNIQYF | TGTGCCAGTAGTATAGGAGGACTTCGGGGGATTGTAGCCAAAAACATTCAGTACTTC
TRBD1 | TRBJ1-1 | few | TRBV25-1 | CASRDRVNTEAFF | TGTGCCAGCAGAGACAGGGTTAACACTGAAGCTTTCTTT
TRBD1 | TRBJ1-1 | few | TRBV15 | CATSRDYPDRRRSDTEAFF | TGTGCCACCAGCAGAGATTATCCGGACAGGAGGCGGTCGGACACTGAAGCTTTCTTT
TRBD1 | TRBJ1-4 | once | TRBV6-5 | CASSTGQGYEKLFF | TGTGCCAGCAGCACGGGACAGGGGTATGAAAAACTGTTTTTT
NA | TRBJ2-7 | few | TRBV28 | CASSYGDYEQYF | TGTGCCAGCAGTTACGGTGACTACGAGCAGTACTTC
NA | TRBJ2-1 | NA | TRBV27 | CASSLSRGFSYNEQFF | TGTGCCAGCAGTTTATCACGGGGTTTCTCCTACAATGAGCAGTTCTTC
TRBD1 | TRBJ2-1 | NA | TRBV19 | CASSIFVGQLYNEQFF | TGTGCCAGTAGTATTTTTGTGGGACAGCTTTACAATGAGCAGTTCTTC
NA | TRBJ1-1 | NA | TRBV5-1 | CASTKQGNTEAFF | TGCGCCAGCACTAAACAGGGGAACACTGAAGCTTTCTTT
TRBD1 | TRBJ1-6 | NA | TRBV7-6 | CASSLGASAGGNSPLHF | TGTGCCAGCAGCTTAGGGGCGTCGGCAGGGGGGAATTCACCCCTCCACTTT
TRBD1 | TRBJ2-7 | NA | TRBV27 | CATSGTGGYEQYF | TGTGCCACCTCCGGGACAGGGGGCTACGAGCAGTACTTC
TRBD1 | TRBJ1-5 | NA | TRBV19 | CASSTGTVNQPQHF | TGTGCCAGTAGTACCGGGACAGTCAATCAGCCCCAGCATTTT
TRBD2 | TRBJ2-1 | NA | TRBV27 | CASSSRAGAAPYNEQFF | TGTGCCAGCAGTTCTCGAGCGGGAGCCGCTCCCTACAATGAGCAGTTCTTC
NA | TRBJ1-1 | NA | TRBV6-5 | CASSYTAGRKTEAFF | TGTGCCAGCAGTTACACAGCAGGGCGGAAGACTGAAGCTTTCTTT
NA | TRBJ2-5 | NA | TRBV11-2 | CASSLVLGPRETQYF | TGTGCCAGCAGCTTAGTATTGGGCCCTCGAGAGACCCAGTACTTC
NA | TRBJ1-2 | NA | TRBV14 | CASSRSVSYGYTF | TGTGCCAGCAGCCGTAGTGTAAGTTATGGCTACACCTTC
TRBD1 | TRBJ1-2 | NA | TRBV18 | CASSPFGTDNYGYTF | TGTGCCAGCTCACCCTTTGGGACAGATAACTATGGCTACACCTTC
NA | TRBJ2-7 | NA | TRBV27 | CASSFGGPDLVPAYEQYF | TGTGCCAGCAGTTTCGGCGGGCCCGATTTGGTCCCCGCCTACGAGCAGTACTTC
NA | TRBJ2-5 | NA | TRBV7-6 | CASSPDRITRETQYF | TGTGCCAGCAGCCCAGACAGGATTACTAGGGAGACCCAGTACTTC
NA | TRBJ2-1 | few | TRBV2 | CASILEGGQGREQFF | TGTGCCAGCATCCTCGAGGGCGGCCAAGGCCGGGAGCAGTTCTTC
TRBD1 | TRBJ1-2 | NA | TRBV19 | CASRHLQGKGGYTF | TGTGCCAGTAGGCACTTACAGGGGAAGGGTGGCTACACCTTC
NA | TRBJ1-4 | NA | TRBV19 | CASSDRTTNEKLFF | TGTGCCAGTAGTGACAGGACAACTAATGAAAAACTGTTTTTT
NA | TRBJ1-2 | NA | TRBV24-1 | CATSDPSSGYTF | TGTGCCACCAGTGATCCTAGTTCCGGCTACACCTTC
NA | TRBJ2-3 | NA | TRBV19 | CASSDWITDTQYF | TGTGCCAGTAGTGACTGGATAACAGATACGCAGTATTTT